This entry lists 10 T cell receptor beta chains sequenced from one sample in a study of Graves' ophthalmopathy and Graves' hyperthyroidism. The authors amplified TCR beta CDR3 regions from RNA transcripts. RT-PCR in the first round used HTBI primers; a second-round multiplex PCR followed. TCRdb re-called the multiplex PCR reads through MiXCR, storing one row per CDR3 protein. The sample includes 650,000 to 900,000 distinct CDR3 sequences, 40% of them seen just once. The sequenced sample consisted of peripheral blood. The receptors here all came from an adult man with Graves' ophthalmopathy.

Many counts were recorded for this clonotype. This chain uses TRBV29-1 with TRBJ2-7; no clear D gene. Germline assignment: CDR1 SQVTM and CDR2 ANQGSEA. V was cut by 1 base and J by 4 bases, with 11 bases left in between. This CDR3 has 13 amino acids. The CDR3, as DNA: TGCAGCGTTGAAGGGGGATATCCTTACGAGCAGTACTTC. Its translation is CSVEGGYPYEQYF.

This clonotype has at least ten counts. V usage is TRBV5-4 and J usage is TRBJ2-5, with D tentatively TRBD2 (5 bases). Looked up from germline, CDR1 is SGHNT and CDR2 is YYREEE (reference sequence). V was shortened by 2 bases and J by 5 bases, with 10 bases between the two germline ends. The CDR3 extends over 13 amino acids. The CDR3 DNA follows: TGTGCCAGCAGCTTCCTAGCTAGGGAGACCCAGTACTTC. Protein product: CASSFLARETQYF.

This clonotype was observed many times. This chain uses TRBV10-3 with TRBJ1-1, with 9 positions matching TRBD1. Unmatched junction bases numbered 4, after V lost 6 bases and J lost 11 bases. This CDR3 is 11 amino acids long. The germline CDR1 and CDR2 sequences are ENHRY and SYGVKD. CDR3 loop: CAIRNDRGAFF. The DNA of the CDR3 is TGTGCCATCAGGAACGACAGGGGGGCTTTCTTT.

CDR3 DNA: TGTGCCAGCAGCTTAGACAGAATTGGGGGGAAGAACACCGGGGAGCTGTTTTTT. Amino acid sequence: CASSLDRIGGKNTGELFF. J is TRBJ2-2 and V is TRBV7-3; TRBD2 might be the D (6 bases). Germline V CDR1 and CDR2: SGHTA, FQGTGA. V gave up 2 bases and J gave up 1 base, with 17 bases separating them. The CDR3 consists of 18 residues.

The chain has TRBV2 and TRBJ2-7; 7 nucleotides align to TRBD1. Germline CDR1 and CDR2: SNHLY and FYNNEI. V lost 5 bases and J lost 4; bases outside the gene matches: 8. CDR3 length: 14 amino acids. CDR3 DNA: TGTGCCAGCAGTTTTCAGGGGGAGTCGTACGAGCAGTACTTC. The encoded protein is CASSFQGESYEQYF.

This clonotype was found many times. This rearrangement joins TRBV2 to TRBJ1-1, with no clear D. Germline lookup yields CDR1 SNHLY and CDR2 FYNNEI. This CDR3 comprises 14 residues. V shed 4 bases and J shed 1 base, with 10 bases lying between them. The CDR3 DNA reads as TGTGCCAGCAGTGTGAGGAAAGGGAACACTGAAGCTTTCTTT. Protein sequence: CASSVRKGNTEAFF.

The rearrangement links TRBV7-9 to TRBJ1-5; possible D gene TRBD1, 5 bases. V was pared by 1 base and J by 6 bases, with 13 bases between. The CDR3 spans 15 residues. Germline CDR1 and CDR2: SEHNR and FQNEAQ (reference sequence). Here the CDR3 reads CASSLGGSSPQPQHF. CDR3 sequence (DNA): TGTGCCAGCAGCTTAGGGGGGTCTTCGCCTCAGCCCCAGCATTTT.

This clonotype has only a few counts. The genes are TRBV6-2 or TRBV6-3 and TRBJ2-5; D gene ambiguous. V dropped 5 bases and J dropped 2 bases, with 6 bases sitting between them. In germline, CDR1 is MNHEY, CDR2 SVGEGT. The CDR3 covers 12 residues. The DNA of the CDR3 is TGTGCCAGCAGTCAACTACAAGAGACCCAGTACTTC. Translation gives CASSQLQETQYF.

This clonotype was detected many times. This chain links TRBV15 with TRBJ1-5; unclear D gene. Deletions cut 6 bases from V and 2 bases from J, with 8 bases between. The CDR3 spans 13 residues. Germline CDR1 is LNHNV and CDR2 is YYDKDF (reference sequence). CDR3 sequence: CATSHIRNQPQHF. The CDR3 region has the DNA TGTGCCACCAGTCATATCCGCAATCAGCCCCAGCATTTT.

The chain couples TRBV20-1 to TRBJ1-1; D unclear. CDR1 is DFQATT, CDR2 SNEGSKA, per germline (reference sequence). CDR3 length: 10 residues. V was shortened by 5 bases and J by 6 bases, with 7 bases between the two germline ends. CDR3 sequence reads: CSARSSEAFF. DNA for the CDR3: TGCAGTGCTCGAAGTTCTGAAGCTTTCTTT.